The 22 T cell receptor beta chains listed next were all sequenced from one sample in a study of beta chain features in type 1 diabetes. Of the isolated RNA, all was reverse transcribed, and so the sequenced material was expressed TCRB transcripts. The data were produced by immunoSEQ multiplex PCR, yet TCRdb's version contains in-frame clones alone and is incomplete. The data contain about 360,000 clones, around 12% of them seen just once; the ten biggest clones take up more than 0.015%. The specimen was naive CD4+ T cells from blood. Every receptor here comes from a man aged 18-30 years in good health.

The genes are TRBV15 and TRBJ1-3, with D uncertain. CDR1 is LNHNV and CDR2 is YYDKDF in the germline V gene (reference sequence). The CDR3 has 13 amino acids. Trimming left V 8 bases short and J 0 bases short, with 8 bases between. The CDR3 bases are TGTGCCACCCGTTCCGTCTCTGGAAACACCATATATTTT. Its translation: CATRSVSGNTIYF. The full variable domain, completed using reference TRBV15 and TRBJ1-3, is DAMVIQNPRYQVTQFGKPVTLSCSQTLNHNVMYWYQQKSSQAPKLLFHYYDKDFNNEADTPDNFQSRRPNTSFCFLDIRSPGLGDTAMYLCATRSVSGNTIYFGEGSWLTVV.

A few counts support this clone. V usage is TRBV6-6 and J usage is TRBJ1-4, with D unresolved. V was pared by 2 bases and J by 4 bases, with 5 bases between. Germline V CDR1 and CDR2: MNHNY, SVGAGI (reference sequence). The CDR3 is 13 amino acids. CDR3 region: CASSYAGNEKLFF. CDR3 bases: TGTGCCAGCAGTTACGCGGGTAATGAAAAACTGTTTTTT.

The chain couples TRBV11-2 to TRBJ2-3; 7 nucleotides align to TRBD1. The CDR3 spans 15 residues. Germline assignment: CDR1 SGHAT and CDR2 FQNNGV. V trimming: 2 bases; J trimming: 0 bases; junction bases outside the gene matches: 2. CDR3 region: CASSLSGQSTDTQYF. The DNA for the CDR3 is TGTGCCAGCAGCTTATCGGGACAGAGCACAGATACGCAGTATTTT.

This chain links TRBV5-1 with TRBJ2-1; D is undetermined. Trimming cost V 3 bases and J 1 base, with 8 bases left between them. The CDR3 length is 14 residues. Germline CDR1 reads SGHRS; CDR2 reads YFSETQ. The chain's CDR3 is CASSSSGSYNEQFF. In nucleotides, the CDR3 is TGCGCCAGCAGCTCTTCAGGATCCTACAATGAGCAGTTCTTC.

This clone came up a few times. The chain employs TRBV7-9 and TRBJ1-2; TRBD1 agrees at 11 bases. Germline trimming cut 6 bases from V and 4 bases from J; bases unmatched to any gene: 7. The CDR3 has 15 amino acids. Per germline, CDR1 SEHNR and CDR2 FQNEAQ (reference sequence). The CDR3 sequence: CASSGDRGTGYGYTF. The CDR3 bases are TGTGCCAGCAGTGGGGACAGGGGGACTGGCTATGGCTACACCTTC.

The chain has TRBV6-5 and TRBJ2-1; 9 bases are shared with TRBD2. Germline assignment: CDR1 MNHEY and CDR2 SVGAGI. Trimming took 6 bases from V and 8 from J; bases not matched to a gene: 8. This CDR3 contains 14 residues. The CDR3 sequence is CASRVGLAGHEQFF. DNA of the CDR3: TGTGCCAGCAGAGTGGGACTAGCCGGCCATGAGCAGTTCTTC.

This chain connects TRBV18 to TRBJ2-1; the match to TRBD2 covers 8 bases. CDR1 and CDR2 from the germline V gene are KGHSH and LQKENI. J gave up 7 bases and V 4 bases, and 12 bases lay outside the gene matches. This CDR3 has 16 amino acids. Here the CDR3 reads CASSLERGRLGNEQFF. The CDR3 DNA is TGTGCCAGCTCACTTGAGCGGGGGAGACTGGGGAATGAGCAGTTCTTC.

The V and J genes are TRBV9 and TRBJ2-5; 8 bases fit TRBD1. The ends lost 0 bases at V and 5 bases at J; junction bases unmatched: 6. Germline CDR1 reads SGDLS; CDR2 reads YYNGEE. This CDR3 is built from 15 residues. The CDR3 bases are TGTGCCAGCAGCGTAGTAGGACAGGGTTGGGAGACCCAGTACTTC. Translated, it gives CASSVVGQGWETQYF.

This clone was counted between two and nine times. This CDR3 reads CASRTTGGEQYF. CDR3 sequence (DNA): TGTGCCAGTAGGACGACAGGGGGCGAGCAGTACTTC. This chain joins TRBV19 and TRBJ2-7; 9 nucleotides agree with TRBD1. The V gene end was trimmed by 6 bases and the J gene end by 6 bases; junction bases not matched to a gene: 3. The germline gives CDR1 LNHDA, CDR2 SQIVND (reference sequence). The CDR3 contains 12 residues.

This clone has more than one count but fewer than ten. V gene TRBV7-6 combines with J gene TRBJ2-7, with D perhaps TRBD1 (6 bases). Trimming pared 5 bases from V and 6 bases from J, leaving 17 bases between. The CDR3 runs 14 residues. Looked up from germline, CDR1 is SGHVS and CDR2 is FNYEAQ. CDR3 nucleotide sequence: TGTGCCAGCAGCCTAAGGACAGCCGGCTCCGAGCAGTACTTC. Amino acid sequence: CASSLRTAGSEQYF.

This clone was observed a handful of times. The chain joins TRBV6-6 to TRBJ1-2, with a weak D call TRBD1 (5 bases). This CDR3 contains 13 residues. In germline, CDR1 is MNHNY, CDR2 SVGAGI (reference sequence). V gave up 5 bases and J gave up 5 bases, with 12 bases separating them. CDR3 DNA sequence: TGTGCCAGCAGTAACGACAGAATTTATGGCTACACCTTC. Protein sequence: CASSNDRIYGYTF.

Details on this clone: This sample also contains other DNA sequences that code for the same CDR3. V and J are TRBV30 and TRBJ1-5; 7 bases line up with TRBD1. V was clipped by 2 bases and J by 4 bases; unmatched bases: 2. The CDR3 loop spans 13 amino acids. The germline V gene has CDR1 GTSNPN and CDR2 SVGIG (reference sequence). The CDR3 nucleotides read TGTGCCTGGAGTTCAGGGGGGAATCAGCCCCAGCATTTT. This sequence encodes CAWSSGGNQPQHF.

The CDR3 sequence: CASSQAISGGSYNEQFF. The CDR3 DNA is TGTGCCAGCAGCCAAGCAATTAGCGGGGGCTCCTACAATGAGCAGTTCTTC. V gene TRBV4-2 combines with J gene TRBJ2-1; 9 bases map to TRBD2. V shed 1 base, J shed 0 bases, and the junction held 4 bases outside the gene matches. This CDR3 spans 17 amino acids. The germline gives CDR1 LGHNA, CDR2 YNFKEQ.

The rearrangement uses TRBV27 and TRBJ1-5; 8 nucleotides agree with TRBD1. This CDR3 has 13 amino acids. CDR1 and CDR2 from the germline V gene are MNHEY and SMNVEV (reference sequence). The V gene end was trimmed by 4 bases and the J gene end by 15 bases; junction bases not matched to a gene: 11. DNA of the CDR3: TGTGCCAGCAGTTCGCTGACAGGGGCGACCAGGCATTTT. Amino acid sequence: CASSSLTGATRHF.

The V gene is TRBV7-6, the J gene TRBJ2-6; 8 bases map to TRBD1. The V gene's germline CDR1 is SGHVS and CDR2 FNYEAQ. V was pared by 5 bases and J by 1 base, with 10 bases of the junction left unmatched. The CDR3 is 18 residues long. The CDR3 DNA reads TGTGCCAGCAGCGTCACCGGGACAGGAAATTCTGGGGCCAACGTCCTGACTTTC. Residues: CASSVTGTGNSGANVLTF.

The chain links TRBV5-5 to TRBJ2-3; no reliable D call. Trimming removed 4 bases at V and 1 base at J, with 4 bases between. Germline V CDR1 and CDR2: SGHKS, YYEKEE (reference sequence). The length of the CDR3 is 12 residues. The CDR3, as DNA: TGTGCCAGCAGCCGTGGCACAGATACGCAGTATTTT. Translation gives CASSRGTDTQYF. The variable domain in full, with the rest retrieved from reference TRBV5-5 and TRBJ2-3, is DAGVTQSPTHLIKTRGQQVTLRCSPISGHKSVSWYQQVLGQGPQFIFQYYEKEERGRGNFPDRFSARQFPNYSSELNVNALLLGDSALYLCASSRGTDTQYFGPGTRLTVL.

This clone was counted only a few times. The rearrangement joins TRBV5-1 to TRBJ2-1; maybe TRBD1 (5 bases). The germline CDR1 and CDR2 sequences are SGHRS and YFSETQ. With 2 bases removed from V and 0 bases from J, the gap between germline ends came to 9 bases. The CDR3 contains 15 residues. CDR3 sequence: CASSLSDTSYNEQFF. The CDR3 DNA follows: TGCGCCAGCAGCTTATCGGACACCTCCTACAATGAGCAGTTCTTC.

The CDR3 region is CASSVGGGLYGYTF. The DNA of the CDR3 is TGTGCCAGCAGCGTAGGCGGGGGCCTTTATGGCTACACCTTC. V gene TRBV9 combines with J gene TRBJ1-2, with D possibly matching TRBD1 (6 bases). Germline V gives CDR1 SGDLS, CDR2 YYNGEE. The CDR3 is 14 amino acids. V was pared by 0 bases and J by 5 bases, with 11 bases between.

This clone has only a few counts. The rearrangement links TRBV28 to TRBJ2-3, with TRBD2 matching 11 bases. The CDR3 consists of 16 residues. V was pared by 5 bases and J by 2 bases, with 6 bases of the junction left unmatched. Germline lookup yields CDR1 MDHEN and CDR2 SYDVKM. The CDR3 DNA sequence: TGTGCCAGCAGTCCCGGGACTAGCGGATCCACAGATACGCAGTATTTT. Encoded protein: CASSPGTSGSTDTQYF.

The CDR3 DNA is TGCGCCAGCAGCCAAGTAACAGGGGGATTTGACGAGCAGTACTTC. It yields the protein CASSQVTGGFDEQYF. The chain joins TRBV4-3 to TRBJ2-7; TRBD1 agrees at 8 bases. The CDR3 contains 15 residues. CDR1 and CDR2 (germline): LGHNA, YSLEER. The junction had 7 bases not matched to a gene; V was cut back by 1 base and J by 5 bases.

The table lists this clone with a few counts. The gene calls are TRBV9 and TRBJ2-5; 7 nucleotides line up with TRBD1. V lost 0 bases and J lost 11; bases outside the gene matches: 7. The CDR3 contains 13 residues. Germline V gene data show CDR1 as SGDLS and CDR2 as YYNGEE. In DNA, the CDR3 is TGTGCCAGCAGCGTAGCTAGGCAGGGGGAGCAGTACTTC. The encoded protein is CASSVARQGEQYF.

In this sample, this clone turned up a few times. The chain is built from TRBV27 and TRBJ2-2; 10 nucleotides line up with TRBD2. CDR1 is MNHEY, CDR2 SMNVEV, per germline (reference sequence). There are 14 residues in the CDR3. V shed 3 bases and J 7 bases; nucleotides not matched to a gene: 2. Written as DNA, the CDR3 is TGTGCCAGCAGTTTTAGCGGGAGGATCGGGGAGCTGTTTTTT. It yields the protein CASSFSGRIGELFF.